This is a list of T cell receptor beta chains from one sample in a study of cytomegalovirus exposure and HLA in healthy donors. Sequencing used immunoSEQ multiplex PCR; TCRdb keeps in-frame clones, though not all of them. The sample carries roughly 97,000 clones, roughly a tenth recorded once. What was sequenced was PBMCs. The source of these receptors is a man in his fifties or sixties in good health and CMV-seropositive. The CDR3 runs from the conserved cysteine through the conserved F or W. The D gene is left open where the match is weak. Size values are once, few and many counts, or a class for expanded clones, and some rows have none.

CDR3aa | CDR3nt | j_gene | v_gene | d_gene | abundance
CASSLEERDEQFF | TGTGCCAGCAGCTTAGAAGAGCGGGATGAGCAGTTCTTC | TRBJ2-1 | TRBV11-3 | NA | NA
CASRRLAGVGNTGELFF | TGTGCCAGCAGGAGACTAGCGGGAGTAGGGAACACCGGGGAGCTGTTTTTT | TRBJ2-2 | TRBV2 | TRBD2 | NA
CASSLIGDNEQFF | TGTGCCAGCAGTTTGATCGGGGACAATGAGCAGTTCTTC | TRBJ2-1 | TRBV27 | NA | NA
CASSGGAQLNNQPQHF | TGTGCCAGCAGCGGGGGGGCACAATTAAACAATCAGCCCCAGCATTTT | TRBJ1-5 | TRBV7-2 | NA | NA
CAINGGADTQYF | TGTGCCATCAATGGGGGGGCAGATACGCAGTATTTT | TRBJ2-3 | TRBV10-3 | TRBD2 | NA
CASSLDAGGYTDTQYF | TGTGCCAGCAGCTTGGATGCGGGGGGCTACACAGATACGCAGTATTTT | TRBJ2-3 | TRBV5-6 | TRBD2 | few
CASSSGLASYNEQFF | TGTGCCAGCAGCTCCGGACTAGCGTCCTACAATGAGCAGTTCTTC | TRBJ2-1 | TRBV11-3 | TRBD2 | few
CASSPRRDRGIYEQYF | TGTGCCAGCAGCCCTCGCCGGGACAGGGGAATCTACGAGCAGTACTTC | TRBJ2-7 | TRBV7-2 | TRBD1 | NA
CASSPNVDQPQHF | TGTGCCAGCAGTCCAAACGTAGATCAGCCCCAGCATTTT | TRBJ1-5 | TRBV6-5 | NA | NA
CASGDRFSTDTQYF | TGTGCCAGCGGGGACAGGTTCTCGACAGATACGCAGTATTTT | TRBJ2-3 | TRBV9 | TRBD1 | few
CASSQGPGLAGIYNEQFF | TGCGCCAGCAGCCAAGGGCCAGGACTAGCGGGAATCTACAATGAGCAGTTCTTC | TRBJ2-1 | TRBV4-1 | TRBD2 | many
CATSRGAGSTNEKLFF | TGTGCCACCAGCAGAGGGGCGGGGTCAACTAATGAAAAACTGTTTTTT | TRBJ1-4 | TRBV15 | NA | NA